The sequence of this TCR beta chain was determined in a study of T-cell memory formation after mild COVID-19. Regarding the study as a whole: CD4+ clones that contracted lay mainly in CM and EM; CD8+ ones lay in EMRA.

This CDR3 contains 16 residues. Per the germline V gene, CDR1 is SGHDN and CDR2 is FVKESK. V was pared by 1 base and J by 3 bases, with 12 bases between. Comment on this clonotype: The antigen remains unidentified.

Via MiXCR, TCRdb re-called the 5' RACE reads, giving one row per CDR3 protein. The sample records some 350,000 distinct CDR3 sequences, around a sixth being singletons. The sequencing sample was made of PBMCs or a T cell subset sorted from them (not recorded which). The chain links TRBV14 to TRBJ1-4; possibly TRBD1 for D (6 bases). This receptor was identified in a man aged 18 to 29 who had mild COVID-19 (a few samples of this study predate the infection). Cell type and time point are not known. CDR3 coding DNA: TGTGCCAGCAGCCAAGTAGCAGGGGCGTCTAATGAAAAACTGTTTTTT. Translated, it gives CASSQVAGASNEKLFF.